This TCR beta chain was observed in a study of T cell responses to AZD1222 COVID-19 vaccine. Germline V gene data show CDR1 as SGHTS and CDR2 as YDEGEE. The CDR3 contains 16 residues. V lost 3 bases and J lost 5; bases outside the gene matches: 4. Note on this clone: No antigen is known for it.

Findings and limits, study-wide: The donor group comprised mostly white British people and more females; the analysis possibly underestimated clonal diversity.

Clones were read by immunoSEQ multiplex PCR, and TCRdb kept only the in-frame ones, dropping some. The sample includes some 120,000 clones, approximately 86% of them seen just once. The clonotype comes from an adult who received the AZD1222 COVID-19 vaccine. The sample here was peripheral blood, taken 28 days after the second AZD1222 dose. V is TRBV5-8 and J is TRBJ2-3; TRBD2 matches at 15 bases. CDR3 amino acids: CASSYGLAGGIDTQYF. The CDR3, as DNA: TGTGCCAGCAGCTATGGACTAGCGGGAGGGATAGATACGCAGTATTTT.